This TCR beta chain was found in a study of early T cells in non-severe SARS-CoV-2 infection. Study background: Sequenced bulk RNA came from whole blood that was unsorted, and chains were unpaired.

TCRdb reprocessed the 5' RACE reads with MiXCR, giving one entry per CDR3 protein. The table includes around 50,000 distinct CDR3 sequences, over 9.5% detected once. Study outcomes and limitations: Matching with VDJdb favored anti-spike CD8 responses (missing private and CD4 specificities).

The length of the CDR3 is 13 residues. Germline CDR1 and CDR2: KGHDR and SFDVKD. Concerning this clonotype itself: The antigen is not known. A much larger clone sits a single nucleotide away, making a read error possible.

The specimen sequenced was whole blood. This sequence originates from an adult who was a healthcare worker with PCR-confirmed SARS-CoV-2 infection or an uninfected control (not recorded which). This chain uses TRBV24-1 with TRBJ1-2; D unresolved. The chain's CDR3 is CATSDGRQTGYPF. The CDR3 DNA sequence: TGTGCCACCAGTGATGGGCGTCAGACGGGCTACCCCTTC.